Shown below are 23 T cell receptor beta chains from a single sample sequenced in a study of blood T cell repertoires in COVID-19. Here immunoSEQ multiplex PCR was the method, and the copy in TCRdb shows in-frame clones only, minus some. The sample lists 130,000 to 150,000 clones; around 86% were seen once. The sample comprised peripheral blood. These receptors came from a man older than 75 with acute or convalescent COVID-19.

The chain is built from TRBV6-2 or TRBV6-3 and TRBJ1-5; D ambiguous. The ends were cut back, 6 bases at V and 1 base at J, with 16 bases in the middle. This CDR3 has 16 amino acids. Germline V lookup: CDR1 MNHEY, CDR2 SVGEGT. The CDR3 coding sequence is TGTGCCAGCAGCCGTAACCTTGGGCCAAGCAATCAGCCCCAGCATTTT. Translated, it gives CASSRNLGPSNQPQHF.

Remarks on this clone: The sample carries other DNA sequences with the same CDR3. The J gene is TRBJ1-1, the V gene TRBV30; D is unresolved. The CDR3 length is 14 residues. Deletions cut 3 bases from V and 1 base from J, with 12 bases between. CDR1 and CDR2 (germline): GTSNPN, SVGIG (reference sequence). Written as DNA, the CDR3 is TGTGCCTGGAGCCGCCAGGCGACGAACACTGAAGCTTTCTTT. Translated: CAWSRQATNTEAFF. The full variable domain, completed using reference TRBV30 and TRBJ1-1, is SQTIHQWPATLVQPVGSPLSLECTVEGTSNPNLYWYRQAAGRGLQLLFYSVGIGQISSEVPQNLSASRPQDRQFILSSKKLLLSDSGFYLCAWSRQATNTEAFFGQGTRLTVV.

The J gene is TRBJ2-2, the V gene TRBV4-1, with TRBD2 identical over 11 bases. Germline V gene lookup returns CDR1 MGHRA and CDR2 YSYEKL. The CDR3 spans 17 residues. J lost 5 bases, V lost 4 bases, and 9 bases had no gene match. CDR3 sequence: CASSLRGVAGGTGELFF. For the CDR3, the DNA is TGCGCCAGCAGCCTAAGAGGGGTAGCGGGGGGGACCGGGGAGCTGTTTTTT.

CDR3 region: CSALVTPFEYF. The CDR3 nucleotides are TGCAGTGCTCTAGTTACCCCGTTTGAGTACTTC. V and J are TRBV20-1 and TRBJ2-7; the D is unclear. The length of the CDR3 is 11 residues. The germline V and J ends were trimmed by 5 bases and 11 bases, with 16 bases remaining between them. The germline gives CDR1 DFQATT, CDR2 SNEGSKA (reference sequence).

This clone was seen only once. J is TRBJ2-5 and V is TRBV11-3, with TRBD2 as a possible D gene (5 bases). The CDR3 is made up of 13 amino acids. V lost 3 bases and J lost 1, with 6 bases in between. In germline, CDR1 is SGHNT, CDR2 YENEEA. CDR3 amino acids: CASSLTIQETQYF. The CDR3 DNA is TGTGCCAGCAGCTTGACTATCCAAGAGACCCAGTACTTC.

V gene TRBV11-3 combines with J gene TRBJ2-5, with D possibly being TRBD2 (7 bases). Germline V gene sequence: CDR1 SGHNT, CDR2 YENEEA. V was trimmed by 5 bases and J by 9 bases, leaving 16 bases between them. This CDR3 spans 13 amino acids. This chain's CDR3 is CASSGGASGSQYF. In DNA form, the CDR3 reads TGTGCCAGCAGCGGGGGGGCCTCCGGGTCCCAGTACTTC.

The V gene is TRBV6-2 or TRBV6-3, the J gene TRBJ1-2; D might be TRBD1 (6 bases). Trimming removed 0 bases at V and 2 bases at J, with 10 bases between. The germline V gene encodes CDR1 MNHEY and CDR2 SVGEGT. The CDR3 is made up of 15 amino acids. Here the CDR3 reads CASSYSDRKNYGYTF. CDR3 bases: TGTGCCAGCAGTTACTCGGACAGAAAAAACTATGGCTACACCTTC.

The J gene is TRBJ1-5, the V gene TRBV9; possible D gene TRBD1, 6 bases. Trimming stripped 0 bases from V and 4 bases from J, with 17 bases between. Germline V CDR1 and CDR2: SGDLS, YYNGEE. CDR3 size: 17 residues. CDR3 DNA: TGTGCCAGCAGCGTAGGTACAGGGAATAACGGGAATCAGCCCCAGCATTTT. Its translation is CASSVGTGNNGNQPQHF. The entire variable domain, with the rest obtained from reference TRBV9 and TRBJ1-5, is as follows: DSGVTQTPKHLITATGQRVTLRCSPRSGDLSVYWYQQSLDQGLQFLIQYYNGEERAKGNILERFSAQQFPDLHSELNLSSLELGDSALYFCASSVGTGNNGNQPQHFGDGTRLSIL.

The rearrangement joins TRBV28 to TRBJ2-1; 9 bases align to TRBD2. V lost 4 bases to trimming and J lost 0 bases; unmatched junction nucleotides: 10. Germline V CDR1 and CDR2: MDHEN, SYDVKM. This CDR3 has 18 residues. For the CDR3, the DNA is TGTGCCAGCAGTTGGTTGATAGCGGGAGCCAACTCCTACAATGAGCAGTTCTTC. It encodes CASSWLIAGANSYNEQFF.

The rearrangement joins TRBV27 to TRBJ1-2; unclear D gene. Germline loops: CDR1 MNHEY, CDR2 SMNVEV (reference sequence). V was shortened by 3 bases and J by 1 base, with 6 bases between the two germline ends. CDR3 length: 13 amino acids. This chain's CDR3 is CASSFLSNYGYTF. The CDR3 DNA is TGTGCCAGCAGTTTTCTGAGTAACTATGGCTACACCTTC.

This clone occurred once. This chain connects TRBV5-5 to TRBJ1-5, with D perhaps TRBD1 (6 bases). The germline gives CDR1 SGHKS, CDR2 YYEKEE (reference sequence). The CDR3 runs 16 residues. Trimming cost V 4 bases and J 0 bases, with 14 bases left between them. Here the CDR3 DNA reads TGTGCCAGCAGCCCGGACAGCTACTATAGCAATCAGCCCCAGCATTTT. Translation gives CASSPDSYYSNQPQHF.

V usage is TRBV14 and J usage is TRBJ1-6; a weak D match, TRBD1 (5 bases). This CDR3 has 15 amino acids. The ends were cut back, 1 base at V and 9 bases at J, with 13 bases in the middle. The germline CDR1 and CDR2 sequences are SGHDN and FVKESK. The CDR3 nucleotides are TGTGCCAGCAGCCAAGGAACAGGCGCCATTTCACCCCTCCACTTT. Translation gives CASSQGTGAISPLHF.

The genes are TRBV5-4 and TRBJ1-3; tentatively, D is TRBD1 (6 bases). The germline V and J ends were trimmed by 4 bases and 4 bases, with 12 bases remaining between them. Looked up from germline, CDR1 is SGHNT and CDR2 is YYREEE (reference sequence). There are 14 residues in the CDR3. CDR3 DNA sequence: TGTGCCAGCAGCGACACAGGGACAGGAAACACCATATATTTT. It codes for CASSDTGTGNTIYF. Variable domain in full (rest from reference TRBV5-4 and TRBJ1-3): ETGVTQSPTHLIKTRGQQVTLRCSSQSGHNTVSWYQQALGQGPQFIFQYYREEENGRGNFPPRFSGLQFPNYSSELNVNALELDDSALYLCASSDTGTGNTIYFGEGSWLTVV.

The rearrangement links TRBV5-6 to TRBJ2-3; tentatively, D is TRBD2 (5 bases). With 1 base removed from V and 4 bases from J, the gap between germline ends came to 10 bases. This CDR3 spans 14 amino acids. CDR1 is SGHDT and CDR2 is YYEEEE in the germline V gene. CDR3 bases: TGTGCCAGCAGCTTGCCGGGGTCGGCAGATACGCAGTATTTT. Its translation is CASSLPGSADTQYF.

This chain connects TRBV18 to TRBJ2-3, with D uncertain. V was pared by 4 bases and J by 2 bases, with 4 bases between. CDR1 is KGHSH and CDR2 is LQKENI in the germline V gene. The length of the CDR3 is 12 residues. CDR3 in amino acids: CASSLITDTQYF. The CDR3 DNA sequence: TGTGCCAGCTCACTCATCACAGATACGCAGTATTTT. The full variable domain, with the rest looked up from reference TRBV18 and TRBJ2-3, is NAGVMQNPRHLVRRRGQEARLRCSPMKGHSHVYWYRQLPEEGLKFMVYLQKENIIDESGMPKERFSAEFPKEGPSILRIQQVVRGDSAAYFCASSLITDTQYFGPGTRLTVL.

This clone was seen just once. Here the CDR3 reads CASSLGVTEAFF. CDR3 nucleotides: TGTGCCAGCAGTCTGGGAGTCACTGAAGCTTTCTTT. This chain links TRBV28 with TRBJ1-1; D uncertain. Germline V gene data show CDR1 as MDHEN and CDR2 as SYDVKM. There are 12 residues in the CDR3. V lost 5 bases and J 4 bases, leaving 8 bases between the germline ends. The variable domain in full, completed from reference TRBV28 and TRBJ1-1, reads DVKVTQSSRYLVKRTGEKVFLECVQDMDHENMFWYRQDPGLGLRLIYFSYDVKMKEKGDIPEGYSVSREKKERFSLILESASTNQTSMYLCASSLGVTEAFFGQGTRLTVV.

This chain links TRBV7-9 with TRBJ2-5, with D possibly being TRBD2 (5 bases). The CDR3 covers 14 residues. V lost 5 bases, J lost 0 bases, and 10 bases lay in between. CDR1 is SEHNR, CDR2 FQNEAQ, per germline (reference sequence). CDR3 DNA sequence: TGTGCCAGCAGCGTCGGGATAAACCAAGAGACCCAGTACTTC. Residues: CASSVGINQETQYF.

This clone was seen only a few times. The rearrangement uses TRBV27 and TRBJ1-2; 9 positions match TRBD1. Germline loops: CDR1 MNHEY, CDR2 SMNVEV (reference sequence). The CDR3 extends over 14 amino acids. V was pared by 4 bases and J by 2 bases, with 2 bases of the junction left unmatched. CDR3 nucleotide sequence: TGTGCCAGCAGTTCAGGACAGGGGAACTATGGCTACACCTTC. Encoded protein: CASSSGQGNYGYTF.

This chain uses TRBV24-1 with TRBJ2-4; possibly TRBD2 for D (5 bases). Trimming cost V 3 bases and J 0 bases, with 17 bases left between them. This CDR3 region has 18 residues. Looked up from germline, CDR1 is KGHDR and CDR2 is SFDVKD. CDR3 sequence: CATSDARGGGLAKNIQYF. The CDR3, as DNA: TGTGCCACCAGTGATGCCCGAGGTGGCGGGCTAGCCAAAAACATTCAGTACTTC.

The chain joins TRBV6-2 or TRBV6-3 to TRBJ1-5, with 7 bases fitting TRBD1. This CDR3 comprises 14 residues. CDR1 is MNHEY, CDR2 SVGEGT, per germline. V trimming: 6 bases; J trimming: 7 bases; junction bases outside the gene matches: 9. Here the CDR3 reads CASSQGQNDQPQHF. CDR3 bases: TGTGCCAGCAGCCAGGGACAGAATGACCAGCCCCAGCATTTT.

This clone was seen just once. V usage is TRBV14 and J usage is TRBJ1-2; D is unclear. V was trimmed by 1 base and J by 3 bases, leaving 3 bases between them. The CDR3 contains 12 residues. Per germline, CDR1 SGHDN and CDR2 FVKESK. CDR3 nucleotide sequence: TGTGCCAGCAGCCAAGCAGACTATGGCTACACCTTC. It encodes CASSQADYGYTF.

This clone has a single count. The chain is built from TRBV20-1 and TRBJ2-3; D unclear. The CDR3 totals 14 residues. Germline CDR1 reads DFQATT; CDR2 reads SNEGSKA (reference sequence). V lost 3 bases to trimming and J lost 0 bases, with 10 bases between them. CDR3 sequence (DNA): TGCAGTGCTAGTGGCTTCCGGAGCACAGATACGCAGTATTTT. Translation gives CSASGFRSTDTQYF.

CDR3 sequence reads: CASSLDSVQGAGELFF. CDR3 in DNA: TGCGCCAGCAGCTTGGATTCGGTACAGGGGGCCGGGGAGCTGTTTTTT. The chain is built from TRBV5-1 and TRBJ2-2, with 8 bases aligning to TRBD1. V was pared by 0 bases and J by 6 bases, with 7 bases of the junction left unmatched. The CDR3 length is 16 residues. CDR1 is SGHRS and CDR2 is YFSETQ in the germline V gene.